Described below is a single T cell receptor (beta chain) sequence and its context. CDR1 is MDHEN, CDR2 SYDVKM, per germline. The CDR3 totals 15 residues. Unmatched junction bases numbered 9, after V lost 5 bases and J lost 5 bases. The sample is drawn from a study of blood T cell repertoires in COVID-19. Study background: COVID-19 samples from acute and convalescent phases originated in the United States, Italy and Spain. PBMCs, B-cell-depleted T cells, or T cells were the source of the cDNA or gDNA that made up the material.

Original processing notes: Amplification of reference gene primers was used by the study to estimate nucleated cell counts. TCRdb keeps only in-frame clones here, not all; method: immunoSEQ multiplex PCR. V and J calls and clone size follow that table, whereas D and trimming were derived from the DNA. The sample gives a few hundred thousand clones, roughly 84% of which show up once; approximately 1.5% is in the top ten. The sequence was collected from a woman aged 40 to 50 who had recovered from COVID-19. This chain uses TRBV28 with TRBJ1-2, with 9 positions matching TRBD1. Sequencing used peripheral blood. In DNA form, the CDR3 reads TGTGCCAGCAGTCCCACGGACAGGGGCAAATATGGCTACACCTTC. It translates to CASSPTDRGKYGYTF.